This T cell receptor (beta chain) is from a study of technical replicates of blood from several donors. Germline lookup yields CDR1 SGHRS and CDR2 YFSETQ. V was pared by 4 bases and J by 3 bases, with 6 bases of the junction left unmatched. The CDR3 covers 15 residues. The method was immunoSEQ multiplex PCR; TCRdb's version includes in-frame clones alone and lacks a portion of them. Of approximately 87,000 clones in the sample, 85% to 95% were seen once. The chain joins TRBV5-1 to TRBJ2-3, with TRBD1 matching 9 bases. The clonotype comes from a human donor in good health. The specimen sequenced was T cells isolated from PBMCs. The CDR3 is CASSPWTGETDTQYF. CDR3 DNA: TGCGCCAGCAGCCCATGGACAGGGGAGACAGATACGCAGTATTTT.